The clone carrying this T cell receptor (beta chain) was detected once. Susac syndrome patients met recently defined diagnostic criteria for definite or probable disease. The data are from a study of CD8 T cells in Susac syndrome. RNA totalling about 0.45 to 1 ug underwent reverse transcription with random hexamers. The method of amplification for TCR beta CDR3 was immunoSEQ multiplex PCR, covering 54 Vbeta and 13 Jbeta. TCRdb independently ran MiXCR on the immunoSEQ multiplex PCR reads; one entry per CDR3 protein. Here the sample spans roughly 190,000 distinct CDR3 sequences, approximately 95% being singletons. The material sequenced was CD8+ T cells from PBMCs. The origin of this receptor is a human donor with Susac syndrome.

The CDR3 DNA reads as TGCGCCAGCAGCCTCCGACAGGGGGTGAACACTGAAGCTTTCTTT. Translating gives CASSLRQGVNTEAFF. This chain uses TRBV4-1 with TRBJ1-1, with TRBD1 matching over 9 bases. CDR1 and CDR2 (germline): MGHRA, YSYEKL. CDR3 length: 15 residues. The trim removed 4 bases at V and 0 bases at J, leaving 3 bases unmatched.